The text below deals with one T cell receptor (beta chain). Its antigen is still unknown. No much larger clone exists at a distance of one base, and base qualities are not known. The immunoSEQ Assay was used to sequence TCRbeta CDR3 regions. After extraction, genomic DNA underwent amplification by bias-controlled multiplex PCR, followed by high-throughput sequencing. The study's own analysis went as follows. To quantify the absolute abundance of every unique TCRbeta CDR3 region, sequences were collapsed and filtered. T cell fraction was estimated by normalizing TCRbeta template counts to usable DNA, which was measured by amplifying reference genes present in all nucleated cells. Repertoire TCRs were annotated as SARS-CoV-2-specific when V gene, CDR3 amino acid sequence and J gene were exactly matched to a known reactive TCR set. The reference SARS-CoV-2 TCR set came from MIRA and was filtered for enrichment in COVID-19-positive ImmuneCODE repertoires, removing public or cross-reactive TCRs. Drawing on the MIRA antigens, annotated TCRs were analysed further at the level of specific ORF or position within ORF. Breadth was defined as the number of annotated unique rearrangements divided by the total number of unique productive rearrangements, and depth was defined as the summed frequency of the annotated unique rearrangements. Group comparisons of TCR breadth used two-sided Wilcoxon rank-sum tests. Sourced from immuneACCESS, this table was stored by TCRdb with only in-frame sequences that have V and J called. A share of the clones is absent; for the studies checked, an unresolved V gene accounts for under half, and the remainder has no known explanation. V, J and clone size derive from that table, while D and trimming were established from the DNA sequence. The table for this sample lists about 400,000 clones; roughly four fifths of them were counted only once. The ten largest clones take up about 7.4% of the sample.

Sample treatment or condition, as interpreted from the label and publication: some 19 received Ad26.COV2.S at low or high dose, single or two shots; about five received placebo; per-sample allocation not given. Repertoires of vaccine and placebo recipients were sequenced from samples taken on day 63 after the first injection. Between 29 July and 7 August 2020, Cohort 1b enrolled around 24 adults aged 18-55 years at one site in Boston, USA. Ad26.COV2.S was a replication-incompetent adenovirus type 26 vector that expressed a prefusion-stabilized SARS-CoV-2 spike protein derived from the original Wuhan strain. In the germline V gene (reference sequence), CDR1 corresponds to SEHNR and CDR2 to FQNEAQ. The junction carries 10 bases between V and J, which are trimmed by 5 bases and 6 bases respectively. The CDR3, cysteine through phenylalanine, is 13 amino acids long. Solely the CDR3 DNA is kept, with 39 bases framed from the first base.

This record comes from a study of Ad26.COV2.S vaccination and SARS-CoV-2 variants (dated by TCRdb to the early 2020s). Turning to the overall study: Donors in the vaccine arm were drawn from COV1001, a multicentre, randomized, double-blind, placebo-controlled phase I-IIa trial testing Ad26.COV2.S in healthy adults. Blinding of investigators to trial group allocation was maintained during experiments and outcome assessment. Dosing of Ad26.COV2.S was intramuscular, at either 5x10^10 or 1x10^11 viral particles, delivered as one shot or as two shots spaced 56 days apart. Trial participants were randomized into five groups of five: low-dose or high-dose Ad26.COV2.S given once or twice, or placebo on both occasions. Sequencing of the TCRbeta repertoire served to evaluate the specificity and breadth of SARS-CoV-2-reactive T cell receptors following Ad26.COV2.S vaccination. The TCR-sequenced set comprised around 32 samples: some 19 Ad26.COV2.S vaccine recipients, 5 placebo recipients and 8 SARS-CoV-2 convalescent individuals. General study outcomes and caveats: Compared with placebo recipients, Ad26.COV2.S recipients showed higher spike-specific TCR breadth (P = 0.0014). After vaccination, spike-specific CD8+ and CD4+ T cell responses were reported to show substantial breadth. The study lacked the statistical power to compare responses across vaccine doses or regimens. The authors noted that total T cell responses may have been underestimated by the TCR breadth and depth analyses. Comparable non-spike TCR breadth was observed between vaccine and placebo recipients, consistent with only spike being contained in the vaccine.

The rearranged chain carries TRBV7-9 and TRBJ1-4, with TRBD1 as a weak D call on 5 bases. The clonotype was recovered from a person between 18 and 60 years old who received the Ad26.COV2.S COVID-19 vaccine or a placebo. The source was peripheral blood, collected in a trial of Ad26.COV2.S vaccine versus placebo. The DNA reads TGTGCCAGCAGCGCAGGGTCGTATGAAAAACTGTTTTTT. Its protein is CASSAGSYEKLFF.